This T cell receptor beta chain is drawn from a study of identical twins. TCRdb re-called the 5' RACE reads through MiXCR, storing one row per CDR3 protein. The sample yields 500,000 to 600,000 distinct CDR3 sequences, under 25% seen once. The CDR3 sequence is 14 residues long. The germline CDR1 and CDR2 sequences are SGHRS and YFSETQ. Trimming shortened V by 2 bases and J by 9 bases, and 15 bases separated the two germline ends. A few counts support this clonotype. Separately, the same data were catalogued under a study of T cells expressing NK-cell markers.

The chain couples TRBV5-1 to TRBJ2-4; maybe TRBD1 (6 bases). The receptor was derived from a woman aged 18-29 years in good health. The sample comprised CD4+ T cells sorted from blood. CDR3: CASSLLQGEGIQYF. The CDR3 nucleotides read TGCGCCAGCAGCTTATTACAGGGTGAGGGCATTCAGTACTTC.